Listed below are T cell receptor beta chains from one sample, sequenced in a study of blood T cell repertoires in COVID-19. Produced via immunoSEQ multiplex PCR; TCRdb's table is partial and in-frame only. The sample lists roughly 570,000 clones; about 89% were seen once. Sequencing input: peripheral blood. The receptors come from a woman aged 45-65 years with COVID-19, enrolled during active disease. Each CDR3 is given with its conserved first and last residue. The size field is filled for only some rows; it gives once, few, many or a size class.

size: .
V: TRBV2
J: TRBJ2-5
CDR3: CASSAGMGETQYF

size: .
V: TRBV5-1
J: TRBJ2-1
CDR3: CASPKGSRWGQVEQFF

size: .
V: TRBV27
J: TRBJ2-7
CDR3: CASSRTGLASYEQYF

size: .
V: TRBV30
J: TRBJ1-2
CDR3: CAWSRDRGNYGYTF

size: once
V: TRBV5-1
J: TRBJ2-2
CDR3: CASSKGQGAKEKLFF

size: .
V: TRBV12-3/TRBV12-4
J: TRBJ2-3
CDR3: CASRKQGADTQYF

size: .
V: TRBV7-9
J: TRBJ1-1
CDR3: CASSPQDSTTEAFF

size: .
V: TRBV9
J: TRBJ2-2
CDR3: CASKPGGTNTGELFF

size: .
V: TRBV27
J: TRBJ2-1
CDR3: CASSLSRVTSYNEQFF

size: .
V: TRBV11-2
J: TRBJ2-7
CDR3: CASEGGLEQYF

size: .
V: TRBV2
J: TRBJ1-2
CDR3: CASKSSDRVDYGYTF

size: .
V: TRBV5-6
J: TRBJ2-1
CDR3: CASSQLAGITVYNEQFF

size: .
V: TRBV5-6
J: TRBJ1-2
CDR3: CASSRRGGYTF

size: few
V: TRBV6-1
J: TRBJ1-6
CDR3: CASSEQGLVNSPLHF

size: .
V: TRBV28
J: TRBJ2-7
CDR3: CASTLGPGQGIYEQYF

size: .
V: TRBV30
J: TRBJ1-2
CDR3: CAWRDRGVYGYTF

size: .
V: TRBV30
J: TRBJ1-6
CDR3: CAWTPRDRDATSSPLHF

size: once
V: TRBV6-5
J: TRBJ2-7
CDR3: CASSRLTLGTYEQYF

size: .
V: TRBV4-2
J: TRBJ1-2
CDR3: CASSQGGGYGYTF

size: .
V: TRBV3-1/TRBV3-2
J: TRBJ1-6
CDR3: CASSEGASYNSPLHF

size: .
V: TRBV19
J: TRBJ1-1
CDR3: CASSTNRGQGAAFF

size: .
V: TRBV7-6
J: TRBJ1-6
CDR3: CASSQGQVRHF

size: .
V: TRBV12-3/TRBV12-4
J: TRBJ1-4
CDR3: CASRLDRGKLFF

size: once
V: TRBV2
J: TRBJ2-5
CDR3: CASSDSSALQETQYF

size: .
V: TRBV9
J: TRBJ2-3
CDR3: CASRDGLTDTQYF

size: .
V: TRBV24-1
J: TRBJ2-5
CDR3: CATSDYGQGGETQYF

size: .
V: TRBV7-2
J: TRBJ1-6
CDR3: CASSLERENSPLHF

size: .
V: TRBV30
J: TRBJ1-2
CDR3: CAWSAKTGRDGYTF

size: .
V: TRBV9
J: TRBJ2-3
CDR3: CASSGGTSGVSSTDTQYF

size: .
V: TRBV15
J: TRBJ2-7
CDR3: CATSRGNLAGGKEQYF

size: .
V: TRBV5-4
J: TRBJ1-5
CDR3: CASSLDRGAAQPQHF

size: .
V: TRBV18
J: TRBJ2-7
CDR3: CASSPPTGAYEQYF

size: once
V: TRBV7-8
J: TRBJ1-2
CDR3: CASSFSSGSDYGYTF

size: .
V: TRBV30
J: TRBJ2-7
CDR3: CAWREPYYGQGVPYEQYF

size: .
V: TRBV5-1
J: TRBJ2-7
CDR3: CASSSGQAPYEQYF